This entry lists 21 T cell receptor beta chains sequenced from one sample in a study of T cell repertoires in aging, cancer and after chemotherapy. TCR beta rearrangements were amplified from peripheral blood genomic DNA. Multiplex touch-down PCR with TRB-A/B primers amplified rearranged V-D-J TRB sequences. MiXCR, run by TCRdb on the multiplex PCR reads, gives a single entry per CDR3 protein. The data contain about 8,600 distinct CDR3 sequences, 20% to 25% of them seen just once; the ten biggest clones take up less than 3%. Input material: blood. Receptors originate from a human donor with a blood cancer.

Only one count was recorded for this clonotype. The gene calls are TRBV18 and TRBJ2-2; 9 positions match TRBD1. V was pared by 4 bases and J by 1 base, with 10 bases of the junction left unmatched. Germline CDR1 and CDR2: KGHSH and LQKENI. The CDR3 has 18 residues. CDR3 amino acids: CASSHPTGTGRNTGELFF. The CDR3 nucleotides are TGTGCCAGCTCACACCCCACCGGGACAGGGCGGAACACCGGGGAGCTGTTTTTT.

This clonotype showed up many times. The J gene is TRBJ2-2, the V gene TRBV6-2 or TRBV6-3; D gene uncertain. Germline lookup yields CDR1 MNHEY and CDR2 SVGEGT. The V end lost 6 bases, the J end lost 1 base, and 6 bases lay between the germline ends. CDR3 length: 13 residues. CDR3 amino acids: CASSRQNTGELFF. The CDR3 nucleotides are TGTGCCAGCAGCAGACAGAACACCGGGGAGCTGTTTTTT.

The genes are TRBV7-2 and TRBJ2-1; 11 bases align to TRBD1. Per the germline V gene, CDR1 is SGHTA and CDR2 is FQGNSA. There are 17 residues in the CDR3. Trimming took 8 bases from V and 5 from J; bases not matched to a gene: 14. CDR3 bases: TGTGCCAGCTGCCCCCCAATAGGGGACAGGGGGGACAATGAGCAGTTCTTC. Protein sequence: CASCPPIGDRGDNEQFF.

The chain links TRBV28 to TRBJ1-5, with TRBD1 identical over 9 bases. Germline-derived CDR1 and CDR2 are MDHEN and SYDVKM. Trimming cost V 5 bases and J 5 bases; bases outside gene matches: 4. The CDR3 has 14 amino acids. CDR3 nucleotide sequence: TGTGCCAGCAGTCGGGACAGGGTTTATCAGCCCCAGCATTTT. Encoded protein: CASSRDRVYQPQHF.

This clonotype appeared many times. CDR3 coding DNA: TGTGCCAGTAGTAATTTCGGGATACAGGGGGAGACTGAAGCTTTCTTT. Translation: CASSNFGIQGETEAFF. V is TRBV19 and J is TRBJ1-1; 8 bases agree with TRBD1. This CDR3 spans 16 amino acids. The V gene end was trimmed by 4 bases and the J gene end by 5 bases; junction bases not matched to a gene: 12. Germline CDR1 LNHDA, CDR2 SQIVND (reference sequence).

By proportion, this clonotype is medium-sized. CDR3 DNA: TGTGCCACTGCAGCCCCTGGGGCCAACGTCCTGACTTTC. Translation gives CATAAPGANVLTF. The V call is TRBV10-3, the J call TRBJ2-6; D is unclear. This CDR3 contains 13 residues. V dropped 10 bases and J dropped 2 bases, with 9 bases sitting between them. The germline V gene has CDR1 ENHRY and CDR2 SYGVKD.

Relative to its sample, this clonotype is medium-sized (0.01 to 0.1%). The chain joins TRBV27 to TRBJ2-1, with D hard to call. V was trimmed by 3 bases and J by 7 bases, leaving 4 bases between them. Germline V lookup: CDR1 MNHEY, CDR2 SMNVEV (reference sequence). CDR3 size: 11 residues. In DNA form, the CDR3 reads TGTGCCAGCAGTTTTTATAATGAGCAGTTCTTC. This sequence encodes CASSFYNEQFF.

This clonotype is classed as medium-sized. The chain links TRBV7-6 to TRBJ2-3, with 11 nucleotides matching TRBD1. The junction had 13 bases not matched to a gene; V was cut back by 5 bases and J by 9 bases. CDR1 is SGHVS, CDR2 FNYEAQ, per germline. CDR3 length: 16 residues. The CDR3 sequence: CASSPWDRGSPETQYF. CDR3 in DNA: TGTGCCAGCAGCCCCTGGGACAGGGGGAGTCCGGAGACGCAGTATTTT.

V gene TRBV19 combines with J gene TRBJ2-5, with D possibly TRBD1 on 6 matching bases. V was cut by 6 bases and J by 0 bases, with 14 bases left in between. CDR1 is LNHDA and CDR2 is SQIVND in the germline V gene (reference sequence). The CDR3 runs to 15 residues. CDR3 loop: CASRWGRAHQETQYF. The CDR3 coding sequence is TGTGCCAGTAGATGGGGGCGGGCCCACCAAGAGACCCAGTACTTC.

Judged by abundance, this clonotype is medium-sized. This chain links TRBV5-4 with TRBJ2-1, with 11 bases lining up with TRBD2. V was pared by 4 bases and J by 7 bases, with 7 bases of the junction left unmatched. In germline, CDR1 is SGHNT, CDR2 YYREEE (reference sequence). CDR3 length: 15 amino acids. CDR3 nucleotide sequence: TGTGCCAGCAGCCAGTTAGCGGGAGGGAGAAATGAGCAGTTCTTC. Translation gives CASSQLAGGRNEQFF.

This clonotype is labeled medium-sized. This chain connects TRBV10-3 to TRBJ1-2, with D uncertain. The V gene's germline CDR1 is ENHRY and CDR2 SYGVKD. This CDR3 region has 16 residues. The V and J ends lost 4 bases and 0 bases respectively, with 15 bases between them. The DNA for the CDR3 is TGTGCCATCAGTGGCTCCCAGGACCGAGCTAACTATGGCTACACCTTC. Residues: CAISGSQDRANYGYTF.

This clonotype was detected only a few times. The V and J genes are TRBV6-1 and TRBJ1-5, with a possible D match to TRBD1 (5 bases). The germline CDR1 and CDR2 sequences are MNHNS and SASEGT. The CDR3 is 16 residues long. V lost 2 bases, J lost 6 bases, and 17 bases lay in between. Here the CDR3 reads CASSESVGDVGQPQHF. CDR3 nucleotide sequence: TGTGCCAGCAGTGAAAGCGTAGGGGATGTCGGTCAGCCCCAGCATTTT.

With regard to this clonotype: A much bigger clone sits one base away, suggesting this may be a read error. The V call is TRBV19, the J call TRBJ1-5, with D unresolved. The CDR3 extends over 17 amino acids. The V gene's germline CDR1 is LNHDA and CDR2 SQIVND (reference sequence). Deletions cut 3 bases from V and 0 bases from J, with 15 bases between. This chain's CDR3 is CASSISRLLYSNQPQHF. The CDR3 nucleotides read TGTGCCAGTAGTATTTCACGGCTCTTATATAGCAATCAGCCCCAGCATTTT.

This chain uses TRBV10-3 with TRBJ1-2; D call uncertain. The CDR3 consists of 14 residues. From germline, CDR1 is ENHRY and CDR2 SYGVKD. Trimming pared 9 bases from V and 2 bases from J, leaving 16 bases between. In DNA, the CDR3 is TGTGCCATGTTCACCCCCGGATTAAACTATGGCTACACCTTC. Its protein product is CAMFTPGLNYGYTF.

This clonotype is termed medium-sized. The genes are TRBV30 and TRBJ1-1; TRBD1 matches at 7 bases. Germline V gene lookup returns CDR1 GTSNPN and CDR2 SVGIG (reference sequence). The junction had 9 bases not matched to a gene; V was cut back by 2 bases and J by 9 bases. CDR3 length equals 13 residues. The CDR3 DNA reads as TGTGCCTGGAGTACAGGGGAAGGTTTGAAAGCTTTCTTT. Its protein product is CAWSTGEGLKAFF.

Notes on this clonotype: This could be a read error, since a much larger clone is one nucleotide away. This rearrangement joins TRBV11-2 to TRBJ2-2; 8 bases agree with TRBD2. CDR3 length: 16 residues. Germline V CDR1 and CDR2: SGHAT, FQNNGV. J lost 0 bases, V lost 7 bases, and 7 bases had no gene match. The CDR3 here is CASTAVGLANTGELFF. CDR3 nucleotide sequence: TGTGCCAGCACCGCCGTGGGACTAGCGAACACCGGGGAGCTGTTTTTT.

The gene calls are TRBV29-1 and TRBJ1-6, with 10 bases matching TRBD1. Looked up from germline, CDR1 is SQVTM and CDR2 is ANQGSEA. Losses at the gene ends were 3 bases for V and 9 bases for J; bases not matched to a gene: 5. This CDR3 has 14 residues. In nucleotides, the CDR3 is TGCAGCGTTGACGGGACAGGGGAAGGTTCACCCCTCCACTTT. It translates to CSVDGTGEGSPLHF.

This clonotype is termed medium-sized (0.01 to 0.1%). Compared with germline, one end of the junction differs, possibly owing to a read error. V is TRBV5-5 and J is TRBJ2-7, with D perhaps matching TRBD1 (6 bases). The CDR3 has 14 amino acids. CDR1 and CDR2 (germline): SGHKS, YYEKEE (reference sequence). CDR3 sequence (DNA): TGTGCCAGCAGCTCACGGGACACTTCCTTCGAGCAGTACTTC. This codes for CASSSRDTSFEQYF.

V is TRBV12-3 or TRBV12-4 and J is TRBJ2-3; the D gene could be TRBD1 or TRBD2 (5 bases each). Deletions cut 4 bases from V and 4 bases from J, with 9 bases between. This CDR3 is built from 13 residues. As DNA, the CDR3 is TGTGCCAGCAGTTCATTGGGGGCAGATACGCAGTATTTT. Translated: CASSSLGADTQYF.

The CDR3, as DNA: TGCAGTGCTACCATAGACAGAATCCCCAATCAGCCCCAGCATTTT. Its protein is CSATIDRIPNQPQHF. The V call is TRBV20-1, the J call TRBJ1-5, with D possibly being TRBD1 (5 bases). The CDR3 has 15 residues. Germline lookup yields CDR1 DFQATT and CDR2 SNEGSKA (reference sequence). Trimming left V 4 bases short and J 3 bases short, with 16 bases between.

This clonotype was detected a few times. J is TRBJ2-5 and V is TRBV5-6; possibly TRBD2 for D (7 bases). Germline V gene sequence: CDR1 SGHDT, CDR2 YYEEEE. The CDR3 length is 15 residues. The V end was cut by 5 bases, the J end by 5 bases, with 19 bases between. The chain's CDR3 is CASRTDLGGRETQYF. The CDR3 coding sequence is TGTGCCAGCAGGACGGATTTGGGGGGGCGCGAGACCCAGTACTTC.